Shown below are 18 T cell receptor beta chains from a single sample sequenced in a study of response to subunit inactivated influenza vaccine. Each CDR3 protein gets one entry after TCRdb re-called the RT-PCR reads with MiXCR. This table has roughly 460,000 distinct CDR3 sequences, approximately 11% appearing once. The sequencing here drew on PBMCs from blood, taken 40 to 50 days after vaccination. The receptor source for this set is a man aged 50-59 years who received an inactivated influenza vaccine.

In the case of this clonotype: One end of the junction is discordant with germline, which a read error may explain. The chain combines TRBV6-1 with TRBJ2-3, with a possible D match to TRBD1 (5 bases). CDR3 length: 14 amino acids. CDR1 and CDR2 from the germline V gene are MNHNS and SASEGT. The DNA for the CDR3 is TGTGCCAGCAGTGAAGCGGGGCGCACAGATGCGCAGTATTTT. Translating it yields CASSEAGRTDAQYF.

This clonotype appeared a few times. This chain uses TRBV5-1 with TRBJ2-2; D is ambiguous. The V end was cut by 3 bases, the J end by 6 bases, with 9 bases between. The germline gives CDR1 SGHRS, CDR2 YFSETQ. There are 13 residues in the CDR3. In DNA form, the CDR3 reads TGCGCCAGCAGCTGGAGTCCGGCCGGGGAGCTGTTTTTT. This codes for CASSWSPAGELFF.

The table lists this clonotype with many counts. J is TRBJ2-2 and V is TRBV7-9; no clear D gene. The CDR3 is 14 residues long. V gave up 1 base and J gave up 2 bases, with 5 bases separating them. Per germline, CDR1 SEHNR and CDR2 FQNEAQ (reference sequence). CDR3 coding DNA: TGTGCCAGCAGCTTAGTGGCCAACACCGGGGAGCTGTTTTTT. This encodes CASSLVANTGELFF. Using reference TRBV7-9 and TRBJ2-2 for the parts outside the CDR3, the full variable domain is DTGVSQNPRHKITKRGQNVTFRCDPISEHNRLYWYRQTLGQGPEFLTYFQNEAQLEKSRLLSDRFSAERPKGSFSTLEIQRTEQGDSAMYLCASSLVANTGELFFGEGSRLTVL.

The CDR3 DNA reads TGTGCCAGCAGCTTGGCGGCAGCCTCCAATGAGCAGTTCTTC. This translates into CASSLAAASNEQFF. The chain uses TRBV5-4 and TRBJ2-1; no reliable D call. The CDR3 length is 14 residues. The germline V gene encodes CDR1 SGHNT and CDR2 YYREEE (reference sequence). V was cut by 0 bases and J by 6 bases, with 10 bases left in between.

This clonotype was counted between two and nine times. The J gene is TRBJ2-1, the V gene TRBV3-1, with 10 nucleotides matching TRBD2. J lost 7 bases, V lost 4 bases, and 7 bases had no gene match. The CDR3 covers 15 residues. The germline gives CDR1 LGHDT, CDR2 YNNKEL (reference sequence). CDR3 sequence reads: CASSLLAGTLNEQFF. The CDR3 DNA follows: TGTGCCAGCAGCCTACTAGCGGGGACGCTTAATGAGCAGTTCTTC.

This clonotype showed up many times. V usage is TRBV11-2 and J usage is TRBJ2-1; 11 bases line up with TRBD2. The CDR3 contains 15 residues. J gave up 10 bases and V 5 bases, and 10 bases lay outside the gene matches. The germline V gene has CDR1 SGHAT and CDR2 FQNNGV. CDR3 DNA sequence: TGTGCCAGCAGCCAAAATAGCGGGGGGGCGTGGGAGCAGTTCTTC. Its protein is CASSQNSGGAWEQFF.

The chain has TRBV29-1 and TRBJ1-1; TRBD1 is a possible D gene (5 bases). V was trimmed by 7 bases and J by 5 bases, leaving 17 bases between them. CDR1 SQVTM and CDR2 ANQGSEA come from the germline V gene. CDR3 length equals 13 residues. CDR3 amino acids: CSAIPRQFTEAFF. For the CDR3, the DNA is TGCAGCGCCATACCGAGACAGTTTACTGAAGCTTTCTTT.

This clonotype was found a few times. The genes are TRBV5-8 and TRBJ2-3, with 9 bases lining up with TRBD1. The V gene's germline CDR1 is SGHTS and CDR2 YDEGEE. The CDR3 covers 14 residues. V dropped 4 bases and J dropped 5; count of bases not matched to a gene: 5. The CDR3, as DNA: TGTGCCAGCAGCACACAGGGGGCACAAGATACGCAGTATTTT. It is translated as CASSTQGAQDTQYF.

This clonotype was counted between two and nine times. This rearrangement joins TRBV20-1 to TRBJ1-5; no reliable D call. Germline-derived CDR1 and CDR2 are DFQATT and SNEGSKA (reference sequence). CDR3 length: 12 amino acids. The V end lost 3 bases, the J end lost 7 bases, and 10 bases lay between the germline ends. CDR3 bases: TGCAGTGCTAGCGAGGGAAGACAGCCCCAGCATTTT. Its protein product is CSASEGRQPQHF.

The CDR3 sequence: CASSQDPRESYEQYF. The CDR3 DNA reads TGTGCCAGCAGCCAAGATCCTCGAGAGAGCTACGAGCAGTACTTC. V and J are TRBV3-1 and TRBJ2-7, with D hard to call. The CDR3 consists of 15 residues. Per the germline V gene, CDR1 is LGHDT and CDR2 is YNNKEL (reference sequence). Trimming removed 0 bases at V and 3 bases at J, with 12 bases between.

This chain uses TRBV12-5 with TRBJ2-1; TRBD2 aligns across 11 bases. Germline V lookup: CDR1 LGHNT, CDR2 FRNRAP. J gave up 4 bases and V 5 bases, and 10 bases lay outside the gene matches. CDR3 length: 17 amino acids. The CDR3 loop is CASGLLAGGGLYNEQFF. The CDR3 DNA is TGTGCTAGTGGTCTGCTAGCGGGAGGTGGGTTGTACAATGAGCAGTTCTTC.

This clonotype was observed a handful of times. This sequence joins TRBV12-3 or TRBV12-4 and TRBJ2-1; TRBD1 might be the D (7 bases). Trimming removed 5 bases from V and 4 bases from J, with 18 bases in between. This CDR3 is 16 amino acids long. The CDR3 DNA follows: TGTGCCAGCAGTCCCGGGGGACAGACACTTTACAATGAGCAGTTCTTC. It codes for CASSPGGQTLYNEQFF.

This clonotype was detected ten times or more. The V call is TRBV9, the J call TRBJ2-7; D unresolved. CDR1 and CDR2 from the germline V gene are SGDLS and YYNGEE. CDR3 length: 15 residues. Trimming took off 0 bases at V and 1 base at J, with 11 bases between the two ends. This CDR3 is CASSVAAGLSYEQYF. CDR3 sequence (DNA): TGTGCCAGCAGCGTAGCGGCAGGCCTATCCTACGAGCAGTACTTC.

The CDR3 coding sequence is TGTGCCAGCAGTTACGAGACGGGGACAGGGGCTGAAGCTTTCTTT. Encoded protein: CASSYETGTGAEAFF. This rearrangement joins TRBV6-5 to TRBJ1-1, with TRBD1 matching 10 bases. This CDR3 has 15 amino acids. Germline assignment: CDR1 MNHEY and CDR2 SVGAGI. The J segment lost 6 bases and the V segment lost 2 bases, leaving 6 bases of the junction unmatched.

The rearrangement joins TRBV19 to TRBJ2-7, with 11 bases matching TRBD1. After removal of 7 bases from V and 7 bases from J, the junction contained 9 bases not matched to a gene. This CDR3 region has 14 residues. The germline CDR1 and CDR2 sequences are LNHDA and SQIVND (reference sequence). In DNA, the CDR3 is TGTGCCAGTAATCCGGGACAGGGGGTAAGGGAGCAGTACTTC. Residues: CASNPGQGVREQYF.

J is TRBJ2-7 and V is TRBV28; TRBD2 matches 7 bases. CDR1 and CDR2 (germline): MDHEN, SYDVKM. The ends lost 1 base at V and 4 bases at J; junction bases unmatched: 7. The CDR3 is made up of 15 amino acids. CDR3 nucleotides: TGTGCCAGCAGTTTATCCGGGACTACAGAGTACGAGCAGTACTTC. Residues: CASSLSGTTEYEQYF.

This clonotype was seen only a few times. The CDR3 here is CASSQDYSTNTEAFF. CDR3 nucleotides: TGTGCCAGCAGCCAAGATTACAGTACGAACACTGAAGCTTTCTTT. The chain couples TRBV3-1 to TRBJ1-1; D is unresolved. V was trimmed by 0 bases and J by 1 base, leaving 9 bases between them. The CDR3 is 15 residues long. Germline V CDR1 and CDR2: LGHDT, YNNKEL (reference sequence).

This clonotype appeared a single time. The chain has TRBV28 and TRBJ1-3; D gene uncertain. Per germline, CDR1 MDHEN and CDR2 SYDVKM. There are 18 residues in the CDR3. V was trimmed by 4 bases and J by 0 bases, leaving 19 bases between them. The CDR3 loop is CASSSFLLTTSSGNTIYF. CDR3 nucleotides: TGTGCCAGCAGTTCCTTCCTCCTGACAACGAGCTCTGGAAACACCATATATTTT.